This TCR beta chain was identified during a study of cytomegalovirus exposure and HLA in healthy donors. Findings of the study overall: Specific recognition of CMV antigens was confirmed in vitro for three chains (all CMV-associated).

TCRdb keeps only in-frame clones here, not all; method: immunoSEQ multiplex PCR. This table holds fewer than 150,000 clones, just over 85% found once. In regard to this clone: Its matching antigen is unknown.

The CDR3 sequence is 13 residues long. This chain uses TRBV21-1 with TRBJ1-5; TRBD1 is taken as the D call from the table, unchecked against the DNA. TRBV21-1 is noted as a pseudogene. The TCR was taken from a woman aged 18-29 years in good health and CMV-seropositive. Sequenced: PBMCs. As DNA, the CDR3 is TGTGCCAGCAGCAGAACAGCTAATCAGCCCCAGCATTTT. Its translation is CASSRTANQPQHF.